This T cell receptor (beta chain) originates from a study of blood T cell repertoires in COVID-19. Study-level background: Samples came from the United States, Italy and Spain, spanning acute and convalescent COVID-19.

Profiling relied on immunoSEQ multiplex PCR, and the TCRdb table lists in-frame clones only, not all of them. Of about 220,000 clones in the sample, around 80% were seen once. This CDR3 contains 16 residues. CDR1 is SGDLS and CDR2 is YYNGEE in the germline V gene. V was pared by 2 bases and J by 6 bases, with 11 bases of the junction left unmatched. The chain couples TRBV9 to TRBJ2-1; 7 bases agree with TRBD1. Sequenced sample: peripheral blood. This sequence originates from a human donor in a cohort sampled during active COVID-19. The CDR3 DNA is TGTGCCAGCAGCGTTGAGGGGGCAGGGGTGTCCAATGAGCAGTTCTTC. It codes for CASSVEGAGVSNEQFF.